The sequence of this TCR beta chain was determined in a study of T cell clonotyping in hematopoietic cell transplantation. Study-wide results and limits: Pathologically expanded recipient clonotypes increased progressively from day 30 to day 180 as diversity fell.

This clone occurred a few times. Its antigen is still unknown. Repertoires were generated with immunoSEQ multiplex PCR, while TCRdb's copy carries only in-frame clones and drops some. This table holds roughly 8,400 clones, about 60% found once. Germline loops: CDR1 SGHNT, CDR2 YYREEE (reference sequence). The CDR3 is made up of 13 amino acids. V was trimmed by 4 bases and J by 4 bases, leaving 11 bases between them. Recipients were bled about 28 days pretransplant and at posttransplant days 30, 100, 180. The chain couples TRBV5-4 to TRBJ1-2, with D tentatively TRBD1 (6 bases). The TCR was taken from a male patient aged 55 to 70 who had an allogeneic stem cell transplant from an unrelated donor, so the T cells may come from the graft donor. Some clones in this sample may be carry-over from other donors' samples. The sequencing here drew on peripheral blood mononuclear cells, taken 100 days after allogeneic stem cell transplant. The CDR3 sequence: CASSPGQTYGYTF. The CDR3 coding sequence is TGTGCCAGCAGCCCCGGACAGACCTATGGCTACACCTTC.